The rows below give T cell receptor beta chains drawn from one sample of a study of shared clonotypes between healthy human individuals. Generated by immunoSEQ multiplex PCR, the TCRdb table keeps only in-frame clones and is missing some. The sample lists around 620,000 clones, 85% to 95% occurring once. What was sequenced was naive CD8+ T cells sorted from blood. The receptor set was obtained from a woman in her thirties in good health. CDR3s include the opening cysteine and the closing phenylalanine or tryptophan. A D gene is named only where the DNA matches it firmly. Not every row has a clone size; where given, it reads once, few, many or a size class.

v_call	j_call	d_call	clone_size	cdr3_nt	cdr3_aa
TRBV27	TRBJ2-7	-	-	TGTGCCAGCAGTTTAAACGGGCCCCTCGAGCAGTACTTC	CASSLNGPLEQYF
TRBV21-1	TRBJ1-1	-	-	TGTGCCAGCAGCAAGGCCCCCGGGACTGAGAACACTGAAGCTTTCTTT	CASSKAPGTENTEAFF
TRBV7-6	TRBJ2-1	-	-	TGTGCCAGCAGCCTCAGTAGCGGTTCCTACAATGAGCAGTTCTTC	CASSLSSGSYNEQFF
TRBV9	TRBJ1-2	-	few	TGTGCCAGCAGAGAGCTAGGAACCTATGGCTACACCTTC	CASRELGTYGYTF
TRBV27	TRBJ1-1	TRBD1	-	TGTGCCAGCAGTTCCGGGCCGGGGACAGGGACGAACACTGAAGCTTTCTTT	CASSSGPGTGTNTEAFF
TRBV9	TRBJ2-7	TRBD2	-	TGTGCCAGCAGCGCAAGCGGGAGCTCTTCGCACGAGCAGTACTTC	CASSASGSSSHEQYF
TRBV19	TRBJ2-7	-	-	TGTGCCAGTAGTATCCGGGCGATCCACGAGCAGTACTTC	CASSIRAIHEQYF
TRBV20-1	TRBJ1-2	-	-	TGCAGTGCCCCCCGAAACTATGGCTACACCTTC	CSAPRNYGYTF
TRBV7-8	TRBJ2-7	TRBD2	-	TGTGCCAGCAGCTTCTTAGCGGGAAGTCCCCACGAGCAGTACTTC	CASSFLAGSPHEQYF
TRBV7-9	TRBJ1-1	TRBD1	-	TGTGCCAGCAGCCCTAACCAGGACAGGGGCACTGAAGCTTTCTTT	CASSPNQDRGTEAFF
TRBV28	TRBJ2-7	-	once	TGTGCCAGCAGTAGAGGGGGGAGGAGGGGAACCTACGAGCAGTACTTC	CASSRGGRRGTYEQYF
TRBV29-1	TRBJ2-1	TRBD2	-	TGCAGCGTTCGAACTAGCGGGGTCTACAATGAGCAGTTCTTC	CSVRTSGVYNEQFF
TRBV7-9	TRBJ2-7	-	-	TGTGCCAGCAGCGACTACGAGCAGTACTTC	CASSDYEQYF
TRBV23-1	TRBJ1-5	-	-	TGCGCCAGCACTCCTCAAAGGTTTGGTAGGAGCTACAATCAGCCCCAGCATTTT	CASTPQRFGRSYNQPQHF
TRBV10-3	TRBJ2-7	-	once	TGTGCCACCAGAGGGGAAGGGCTCGAGCAGTACTTC	CATRGEGLEQYF
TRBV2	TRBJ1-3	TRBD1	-	TGTGCCAGCAGGTCCGGGACAGGGGTTGGAAACACCATATATTTT	CASRSGTGVGNTIYF
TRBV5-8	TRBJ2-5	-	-	TGTGCCAGCAGCCCATGGCGGGGGACAAGGGAGACCCAGTACTTC	CASSPWRGTRETQYF
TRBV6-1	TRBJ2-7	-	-	TGTGCCAGCAGTGAAGCCATTAGCGGAACCTACGAGCAGTACTTC	CASSEAISGTYEQYF
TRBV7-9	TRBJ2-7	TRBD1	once	TGTGCCAGCATTGGGACCCCAGGGACAGGCTTCTACGAGCAGTACTTC	CASIGTPGTGFYEQYF
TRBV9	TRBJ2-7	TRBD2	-	TGTGCCAGCAGCGGTCGACTAGCGGGAGCCGAGCAGTACTTC	CASSGRLAGAEQYF
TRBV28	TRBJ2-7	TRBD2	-	TGTGCCAGCACCCCGGGGGGGGGATACGAGCAGTACTTC	CASTPGGGYEQYF
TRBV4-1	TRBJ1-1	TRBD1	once	TGCGCCAGCAGCCAGTACACCGGGACAGGGGGCGCAGGGGGCACTGAAGCTTTCTTT	CASSQYTGTGGAGGTEAFF
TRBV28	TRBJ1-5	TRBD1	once	TGTGCCAGCAGTTCGACAGGGGACAGGCCCCAGCATTTT	CASSSTGDRPQHF
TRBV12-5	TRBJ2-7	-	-	TGTGCTAGTGGTTTGGGGATATACGAGCAGTACTTC	CASGLGIYEQYF
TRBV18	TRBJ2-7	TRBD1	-	TGTGCCAGCTCACCAACCGAGACAGGGTGGTACGAGCAGTACTTC	CASSPTETGWYEQYF
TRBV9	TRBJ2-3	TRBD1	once	TGTGCCAGCAGTGGAAGACAGGGGACCACAGATACGCAGTATTTT	CASSGRQGTTDTQYF
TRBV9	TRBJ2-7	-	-	TGTGCCAGCAGCCATATAAGCGGGTCGGGCGAGCAGTACTTC	CASSHISGSGEQYF
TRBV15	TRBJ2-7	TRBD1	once	TGTGCCACCAGCAGATGGCAGGGGGAGCCCTACGAGCAGTACTTC	CATSRWQGEPYEQYF
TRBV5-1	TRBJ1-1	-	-	TGCGCCAGCAGCGCCGGCCTGGGGACTGAAGCTTTCTTT	CASSAGLGTEAFF
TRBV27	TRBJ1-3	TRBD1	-	TGTGCCAGCCGCGACAGGGGAGGAAACACCATATATTTT	CASRDRGGNTIYF
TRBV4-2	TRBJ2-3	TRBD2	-	TGTGCCAGCAGCCCAAGGCGCGCGGGAGCCATAGATACGCAGTATTTT	CASSPRRAGAIDTQYF